Listed below are T cell receptor beta chains from one sample, sequenced in a study of blood T cells in healthy people across ages. Each CDR3 protein is one row after TCRdb ran MiXCR on the 5' RACE reads. The top ten clones hold 6.5% to 8.5% of a sample with about 1.4 million distinct CDR3 sequences, approximately 63% of them seen once. Sequencing was carried out using blood. These receptors all come from a man in his late teens or twenties in good health. The CDR3 runs from the conserved cysteine through the conserved F or W. D genes are given only for firm matches. Only part of the rows carry a size: once, few, many, or a class if the clone is expanded.

TRBV7-9	.	.	TRBJ1-1	CASSLAGELQDTEAFF	TGTGCCAGCAGCTTAGCCGGGGAACTGCAGGACACTGAAGCTTTCTTT
TRBV20-1	.	.	TRBJ2-7	CSAAPRSSYEQYF	TGCAGTGCGGCGCCCAGGAGCTCCTACGAGCAGTACTTC
TRBV7-9	.	TRBD2	TRBJ2-7	CASSDPTSGRSNEQYF	TGTGCCAGCAGCGACCCGACTAGCGGGAGGTCTAATGAGCAGTACTTC
TRBV12-3/TRBV12-4	.	.	TRBJ2-3	CASSKGNTQYF	TGTGCCAGCTCGAAGGGAAATACGCAGTATTTT
TRBV6-1	.	.	TRBJ2-7	CASSEAQSYEQYF	TGTGCCAGCAGTGAAGCGCAATCCTACGAGCAGTACTTC
TRBV6-5	.	.	TRBJ2-3	CASSDVGASDTQYF	TGTGCCAGCAGCGACGTGGGGGCCTCAGATACGCAGTATTTT
TRBV5-5	.	.	TRBJ2-1	CASSASGGDNEQFF	TGTGCCAGCAGCGCCTCTGGCGGGGACAATGAGCAGTTCTTC
TRBV6-2/TRBV6-3	.	.	TRBJ1-1	CASSYSVLGTMRNTEAFF	TGTGCCAGCAGTTACTCCGTTTTGGGAACCATGAGGAACACTGAAGCTTTCTTT
TRBV2	few	.	TRBJ2-7	CAFLPGLPSYEQYF	TGTGCCTTCCTCCCGGGACTCCCCTCTTACGAGCAGTACTTC
TRBV30	.	.	TRBJ1-6	CAWRGGYDSPLHF	TGTGCCTGGAGGGGGGGTTATGATTCACCCCTCCACTTT
TRBV7-9	.	TRBD2	TRBJ2-5	CASTHDPAGTDQETQYF	TGTGCCAGCACCCATGATCCAGCGGGAACCGACCAAGAGACCCAGTACTTC
TRBV29-1	.	TRBD2	TRBJ2-1	CSVNPGLAGLGEQFF	TGCAGCGTTAACCCGGGACTAGCGGGATTGGGTGAGCAGTTCTTC
TRBV2	many	TRBD1	TRBJ2-1	CASRTGTGAGEQFF	TGTGCCAGCAGAACCGGGACAGGGGCGGGTGAGCAGTTCTTC
TRBV25-1	.	.	TRBJ2-4	CASSPPGRLAKNIQYF	TGTGCCAGCAGTCCTCCCGGAAGGTTAGCCAAAAACATTCAGTACTTC
TRBV20-1	.	.	TRBJ2-7	CSARGTATIGREQYF	TGCAGTGCTAGAGGGACAGCCACGATAGGACGCGAGCAGTACTTC
TRBV5-1	few	TRBD2	TRBJ2-3	CASSSSGGEPHTQYF	TGCGCCAGCAGCTCTAGCGGGGGAGAACCCCATACGCAGTATTTT
TRBV7-9	.	.	TRBJ2-4	CASSFSGWEPDRAKNIQYF	TGTGCCAGCAGCTTCAGCGGGTGGGAGCCGGACAGAGCCAAAAACATTCAGTACTTC
TRBV10-2	.	TRBD1	TRBJ1-5	CASNPGQGSFQPQHF	TGCGCCAGCAACCCGGGACAGGGTAGTTTTCAGCCCCAGCATTTT
TRBV6-2/TRBV6-3	.	.	TRBJ1-5	CASTEGGGSNQPQHF	TGTGCCAGCACCGAGGGGGGGGGTAGCAATCAGCCCCAGCATTTT
TRBV29-1	few	TRBD1	TRBJ2-1	CSVKDRGKRYNEQFF	TGCAGCGTAAAGGACAGGGGAAAAAGGTACAATGAGCAGTTCTTC
TRBV20-1	.	TRBD1	TRBJ2-7	CSAKGQEATYEQYF	TGCAGTGCCAAAGGACAGGAAGCGACCTACGAGCAGTACTTC
TRBV28	.	TRBD1	TRBJ2-1	CASSFLQGLNEQFF	TGTGCCAGCAGTTTCTTACAGGGGTTGAATGAGCAGTTCTTC
TRBV20-1	.	.	TRBJ2-1	CSGGDAVHNEQFF	TGCAGTGGAGGGGACGCCGTGCACAATGAGCAGTTCTTC
TRBV20-1	few	.	TRBJ2-7	CSATLDISYEQYF	TGCAGTGCTACTCTCGACATCTCCTACGAGCAGTACTTC
TRBV27	.	TRBD2	TRBJ2-7	CASSSKTSSGGTSYEQYF	TGTGCCAGCAGTTCCAAGACTTCCAGCGGGGGGACCTCCTACGAGCAGTACTTC
TRBV6-1	.	TRBD1	TRBJ2-7	CASSRDIPGQGAYEQYF	TGTGCCAGCAGTAGAGATATCCCGGGACAGGGGGCTTACGAGCAGTACTTC